The clone carrying this TCR beta chain was seen a handful of times. One entry per CDR3 protein results from TCRdb running MiXCR on the RT-PCR reads. This sample has some 150,000 distinct CDR3 sequences, with 30% to 45% found just once. CDR1 MNHEY and CDR2 SVGEGT come from the germline V gene. Deletions cut 5 bases from V and 5 bases from J, with 21 bases between. The CDR3 loop spans 16 amino acids. This sample is part of a study of patients and donors after allogeneic stem cell transplantation. Sample: blood, either unsorted or a sorted T cell fraction (not recorded which). This clonotype originated in a human donor who was either an allogeneic HSCT recipient or a stem cell or donor lymphocyte infusion donor (not recorded which). It is not recorded whose cells these are; they may come from a transplant donor. The chain has TRBV6-2 or TRBV6-3 and TRBJ2-5; D is unclear. The DNA of the CDR3 is TGTGCCAGCAGTCTGAATGTAGGCCCACAAATGGAGACCCAGTACTTC. The encoded protein is CASSLNVGPQMETQYF.